This TCR beta chain was obtained from a study of identifying expanded T cells in peripheral blood. CDR1 is GTSNPN, CDR2 SVGIG, per germline (reference sequence). CDR3 size: 13 residues. Trimming left V 4 bases short and J 4 bases short, with 14 bases between. Collection occurred without any documented infections or immune events in donors. Sequencing used immunoSEQ multiplex PCR; TCRdb keeps in-frame clones, though not all of them. The profile shows roughly 92,000 clones, around 89% of them singletons. The TCR comes from a person aged 18-69 years in good health. The sample taken for sequencing was blood. This rearrangement joins TRBV30 to TRBJ2-7, with no clear D. CDR3 sequence (DNA): TGTGCCTGGACCTCCCTGGGTGGGTACGAGCAGTACTTC. Encoded protein: CAWTSLGGYEQYF.